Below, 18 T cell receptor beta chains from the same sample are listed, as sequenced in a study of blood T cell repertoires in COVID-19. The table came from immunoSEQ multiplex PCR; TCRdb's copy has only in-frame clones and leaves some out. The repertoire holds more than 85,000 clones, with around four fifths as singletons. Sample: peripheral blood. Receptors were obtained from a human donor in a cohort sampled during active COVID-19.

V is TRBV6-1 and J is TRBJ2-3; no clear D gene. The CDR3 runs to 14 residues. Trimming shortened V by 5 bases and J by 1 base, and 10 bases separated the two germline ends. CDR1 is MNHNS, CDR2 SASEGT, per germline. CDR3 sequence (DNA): TGTGCCAGCAGTACCGGGTCGCGCACAGATACGCAGTATTTT. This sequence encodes CASSTGSRTDTQYF.

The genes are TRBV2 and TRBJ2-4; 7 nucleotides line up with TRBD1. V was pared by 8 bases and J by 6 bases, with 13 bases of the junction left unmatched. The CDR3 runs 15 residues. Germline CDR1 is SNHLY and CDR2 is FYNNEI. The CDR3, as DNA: TGTGCCAGCGAAACGCTACCGGGACAGAGAAACATTCAGTACTTC. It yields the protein CASETLPGQRNIQYF.

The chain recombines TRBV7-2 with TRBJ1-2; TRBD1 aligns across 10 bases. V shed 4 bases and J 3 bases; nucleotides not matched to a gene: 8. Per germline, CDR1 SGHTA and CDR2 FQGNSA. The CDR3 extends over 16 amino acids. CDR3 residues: CASSSPPGQGDYGYTF. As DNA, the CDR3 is TGTGCCAGCAGCTCGCCTCCAGGACAGGGGGACTATGGCTACACCTTC.

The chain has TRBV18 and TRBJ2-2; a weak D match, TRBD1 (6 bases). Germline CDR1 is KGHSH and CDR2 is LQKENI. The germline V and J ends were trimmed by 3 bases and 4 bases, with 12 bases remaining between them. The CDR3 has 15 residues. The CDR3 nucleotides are TGTGCCAGCTCACCCACAGGGCCGAGCACCGGGGAGCTGTTTTTT. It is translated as CASSPTGPSTGELFF.

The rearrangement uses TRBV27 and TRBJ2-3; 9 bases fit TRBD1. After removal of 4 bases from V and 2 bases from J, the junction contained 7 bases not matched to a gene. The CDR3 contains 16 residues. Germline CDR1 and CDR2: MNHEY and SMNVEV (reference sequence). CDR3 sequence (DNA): TGTGCCAGCAGTTCCTTTGGGGACAGGGACACAGATACGCAGTATTTT. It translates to CASSSFGDRDTDTQYF.

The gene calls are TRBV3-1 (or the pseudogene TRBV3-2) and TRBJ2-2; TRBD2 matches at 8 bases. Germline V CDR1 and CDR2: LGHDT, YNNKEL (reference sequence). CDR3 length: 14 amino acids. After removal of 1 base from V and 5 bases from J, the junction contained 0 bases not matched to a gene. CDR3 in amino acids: CASSQGGGTGELFF. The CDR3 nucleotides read TGTGCCAGCAGCCAAGGCGGGGGGACCGGGGAGCTGTTTTTT.

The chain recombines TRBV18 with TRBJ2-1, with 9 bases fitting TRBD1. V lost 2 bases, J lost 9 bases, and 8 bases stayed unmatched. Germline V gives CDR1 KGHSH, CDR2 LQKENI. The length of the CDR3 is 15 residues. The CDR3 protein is CASSPVLDRGGEQFF. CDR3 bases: TGTGCCAGCTCACCAGTTCTAGACAGGGGGGGTGAGCAGTTCTTC.

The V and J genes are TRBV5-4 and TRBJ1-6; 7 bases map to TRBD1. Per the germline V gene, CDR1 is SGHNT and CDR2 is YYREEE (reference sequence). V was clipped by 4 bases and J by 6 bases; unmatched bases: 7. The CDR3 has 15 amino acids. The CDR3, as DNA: TGTGCCAGCAGCCGCCTGGACAGGCCTAATTCACCCCTCCACTTT. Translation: CASSRLDRPNSPLHF.

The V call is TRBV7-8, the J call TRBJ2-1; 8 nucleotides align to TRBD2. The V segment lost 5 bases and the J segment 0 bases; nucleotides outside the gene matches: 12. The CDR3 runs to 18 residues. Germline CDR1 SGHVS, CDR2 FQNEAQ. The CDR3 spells CASSLPRLLAGSYNEQFF. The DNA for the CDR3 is TGTGCCAGCAGCCTCCCAAGGTTGCTAGCGGGCTCCTACAATGAGCAGTTCTTC.

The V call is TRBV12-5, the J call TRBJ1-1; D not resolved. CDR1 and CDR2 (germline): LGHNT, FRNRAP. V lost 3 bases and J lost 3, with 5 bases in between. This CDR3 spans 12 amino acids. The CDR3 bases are TGTGCTAGTGGTTTCCGGGACACTGAAGCTTTCTTT. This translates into CASGFRDTEAFF.

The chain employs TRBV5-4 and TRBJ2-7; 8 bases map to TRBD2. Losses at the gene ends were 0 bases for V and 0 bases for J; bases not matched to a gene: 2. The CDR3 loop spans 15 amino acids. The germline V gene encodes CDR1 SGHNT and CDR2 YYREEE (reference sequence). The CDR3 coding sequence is TGTGCCAGCAGCTTGGGCGGGGGGAGCTCCTACGAGCAGTACTTC. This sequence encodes CASSLGGGSSYEQYF.

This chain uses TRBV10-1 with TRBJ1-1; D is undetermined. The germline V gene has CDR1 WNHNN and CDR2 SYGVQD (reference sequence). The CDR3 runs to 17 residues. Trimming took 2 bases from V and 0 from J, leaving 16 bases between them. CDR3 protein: CASSETGKRRMNTEAFF. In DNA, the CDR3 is TGCGCCAGCAGTGAGACGGGGAAAAGACGGATGAACACTGAAGCTTTCTTT.

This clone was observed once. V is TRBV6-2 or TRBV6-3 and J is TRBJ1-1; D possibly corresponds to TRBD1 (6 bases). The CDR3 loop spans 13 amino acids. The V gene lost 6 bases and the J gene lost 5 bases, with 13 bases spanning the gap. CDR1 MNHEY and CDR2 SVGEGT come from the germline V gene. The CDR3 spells CASSATGLTEAFF. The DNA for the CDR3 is TGTGCCAGCAGCGCCACAGGGTTGACTGAAGCTTTCTTT.

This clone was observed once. The CDR3 DNA sequence: TGTGCCAGCAGTCGCCGGGACAGTCCCTCCTACGAGCAGTACTTC. It encodes CASSRRDSPSYEQYF. The chain combines TRBV6-5 with TRBJ2-7; 7 bases align to TRBD1. Germline-derived CDR1 and CDR2 are MNHEY and SVGAGI. CDR3 length: 15 residues. Trimming took 5 bases from V and 0 from J; bases not matched to a gene: 7.

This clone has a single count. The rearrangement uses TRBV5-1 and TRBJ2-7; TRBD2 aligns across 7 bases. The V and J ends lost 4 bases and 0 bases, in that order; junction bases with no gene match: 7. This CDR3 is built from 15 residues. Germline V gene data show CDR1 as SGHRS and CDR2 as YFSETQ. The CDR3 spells CASSPRASGSYEQYF. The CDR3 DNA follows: TGCGCCAGCAGCCCCCGGGCTAGCGGCTCCTACGAGCAGTACTTC.

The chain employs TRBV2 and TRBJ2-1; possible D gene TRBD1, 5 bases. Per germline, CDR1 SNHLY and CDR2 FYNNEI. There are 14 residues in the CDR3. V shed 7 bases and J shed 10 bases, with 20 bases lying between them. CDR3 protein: CASTDGMGQWEQFF. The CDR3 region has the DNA TGTGCCAGCACCGACGGAATGGGGCAATGGGAGCAGTTCTTC.

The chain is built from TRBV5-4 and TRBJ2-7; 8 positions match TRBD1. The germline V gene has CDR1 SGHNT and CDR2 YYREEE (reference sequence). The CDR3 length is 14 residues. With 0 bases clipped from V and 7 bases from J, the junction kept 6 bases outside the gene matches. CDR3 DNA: TGTGCCAGCAGCTTGGCACAGGGGGATCGGGAGCAGTACTTC. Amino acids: CASSLAQGDREQYF.

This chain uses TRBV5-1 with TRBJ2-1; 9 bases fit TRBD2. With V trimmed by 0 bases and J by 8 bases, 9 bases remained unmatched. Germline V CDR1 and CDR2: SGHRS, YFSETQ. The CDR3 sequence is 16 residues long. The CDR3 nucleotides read TGCGCCAGCAGCTTGGGCGGAACGGGACTAGCATATGAGCAGTTCTTC. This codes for CASSLGGTGLAYEQFF.